A single sample gave rise to the 22 T cell receptor beta chains below, sequenced in a study of identical twins. TCRdb re-called the 5' RACE reads through MiXCR, storing one row per CDR3 protein. The sample has some 190,000 distinct CDR3 sequences, more than 15% seen once; the top ten hold 40%. These data also featured in a second study, about T cells expressing NK-cell markers.

What was sequenced was CD8+ T cells sorted from blood. The source of these receptors is a woman aged 18-29 years in good health.

This clonotype was counted between two and nine times. V is TRBV12-3 or TRBV12-4 and J is TRBJ2-2; D is ambiguous. V lost 2 bases, J lost 10 bases, and 8 bases lay in between. This CDR3 comprises 12 residues. CDR3 in amino acids: CASSLSLTELFF. CDR3 nucleotide sequence: TGTGCCAGCAGTTTAAGCCTCACGGAGCTGTTTTTT.

This chain joins TRBV12-3 or TRBV12-4 and TRBJ2-7; a possible D gene is TRBD1 (6 bases). The CDR3 totals 13 residues. The V gene lost 6 bases and the J gene lost 2 bases, with 11 bases spanning the gap. The CDR3 reads CASRGARPYEQYF. The CDR3 region has the DNA TGTGCCAGCAGGGGGGCGAGACCCTACGAGCAGTACTTC.

This clonotype was seen a handful of times. CDR3 residues: CASSVAGGRYNEQFF. The CDR3 DNA is TGTGCCAGCAGTGTTGCGGGGGGCCGATACAATGAGCAGTTCTTC. The chain has TRBV6-1 and TRBJ2-1; 8 bases agree with TRBD2. V shed 4 bases, J shed 4 bases, and the junction held 6 bases outside the gene matches. From germline, CDR1 is MNHNS and CDR2 SASEGT. This CDR3 is 15 amino acids long.

The chain links TRBV11-2 to TRBJ2-1, with TRBD2 as a possible D gene (6 bases). V was pared by 4 bases and J by 8 bases, with 15 bases between. There are 14 residues in the CDR3. The germline V gene encodes CDR1 SGHAT and CDR2 FQNNGV. CDR3: CASSSGDFTDEQFF. The CDR3 bases are TGTGCCAGCAGCTCGGGAGATTTTACGGATGAGCAGTTCTTC.

This clonotype was counted only a few times. The J gene is TRBJ2-5, the V gene TRBV10-3; 8 positions agree with TRBD2. The J segment lost 5 bases and the V segment lost 4 bases, leaving 6 bases of the junction unmatched. The V gene's germline CDR1 is ENHRY and CDR2 SYGVKD. This CDR3 spans 14 amino acids. The CDR3 is CAISGSGSRETQYF. CDR3 coding DNA: TGTGCCATCAGTGGGAGCGGGAGTCGGGAGACCCAGTACTTC.

The chain couples TRBV5-4 to TRBJ2-2; no firm D call. This CDR3 contains 15 residues. V was pared by 4 bases and J by 0 bases, with 10 bases between. Germline loops: CDR1 SGHNT, CDR2 YYREEE (reference sequence). The CDR3: CASSPRTPNTGELFF. Here the CDR3 DNA reads TGTGCCAGCAGCCCCCGAACCCCGAACACCGGGGAGCTGTTTTTT.

V usage is TRBV3-1 and J usage is TRBJ2-5; possibly TRBD1 for D (5 bases). In germline, CDR1 is LGHDT, CDR2 YNNKEL (reference sequence). With 4 bases removed from V and 1 base from J, the gap between germline ends came to 13 bases. This CDR3 has 15 residues. The CDR3 region has the DNA TGTGCCAGCAGCCCCCATGGGCAGGGCCAAGAGACCCAGTACTTC. It codes for CASSPHGQGQETQYF.

This clonotype was counted a few times. This rearrangement joins TRBV27 to TRBJ2-2, with D perhaps being TRBD1 or TRBD2 (5 bases each). Germline assignment: CDR1 MNHEY and CDR2 SMNVEV (reference sequence). This CDR3 is built from 14 residues. Deletions cut 8 bases from V and 4 bases from J, with 14 bases between. In nucleotides, the CDR3 is TGTGCCAGCCACGTAGGGGCGGGCACCGGGGAGCTGTTTTTT. This sequence encodes CASHVGAGTGELFF.

The rearrangement links TRBV3-1 to TRBJ2-7, with D possibly TRBD1 on 5 matching bases. V was trimmed by 1 base and J by 1 base, leaving 8 bases between them. The length of the CDR3 is 14 residues. Germline V CDR1 and CDR2: LGHDT, YNNKEL (reference sequence). Written as DNA, the CDR3 is TGTGCCAGCAGCCAAGTCCAGGGATCCTACGAGCAGTACTTC. Translation gives CASSQVQGSYEQYF.

This clonotype has just a few counts. The genes are TRBV7-2 and TRBJ2-7; D remains ambiguous. Germline V gene lookup returns CDR1 SGHTA and CDR2 FQGNSA. The germline V and J ends were trimmed by 5 bases and 2 bases, with 7 bases remaining between them. The CDR3 runs 12 residues. CDR3 sequence (DNA): TGTGCCAGCAGCGCAGTACCCTACGAGCAGTACTTC. The encoded protein is CASSAVPYEQYF.

The chain has TRBV24-1 and TRBJ2-1; no reliable D call. The CDR3 extends over 13 amino acids. V lost 3 bases, J lost 6 bases, and 8 bases lay in between. Germline-derived CDR1 and CDR2 are KGHDR and SFDVKD. The DNA for the CDR3 is TGTGCCACCAGTGATCTGGACCTCAATGAGCAGTTCTTC. It codes for CATSDLDLNEQFF.

This clonotype was observed at least ten times. The J gene is TRBJ2-1, the V gene TRBV6-2 or TRBV6-3, with D perhaps TRBD2 (6 bases). V lost 4 bases and J lost 4, with 8 bases in between. The CDR3 runs 13 residues. The germline V gene has CDR1 MNHEY and CDR2 SVGEGT. CDR3 sequence (DNA): TGTGCCAGCAGTTCCGGGACTTACAATGAGCAGTTCTTC. This sequence encodes CASSSGTYNEQFF.

The J gene is TRBJ2-7, the V gene TRBV7-6; the D gene is possibly TRBD2 (5 bases). The V gene lost 5 bases and the J gene lost 6 bases, with 17 bases spanning the gap. The CDR3 runs 14 residues. The V gene's germline CDR1 is SGHVS and CDR2 FNYEAQ. Written as DNA, the CDR3 is TGTGCCAGCAGCCCGCGGGCGGCCACTTCCGAGCAGTACTTC. Its translation: CASSPRAATSEQYF.

The genes are TRBV20-1 and TRBJ2-1; D assignment may be TRBD1 or TRBD2 (6 bases each). CDR1 and CDR2 from the germline V gene are DFQATT and SNEGSKA (reference sequence). V was trimmed by 4 bases and J by 8 bases, leaving 21 bases between them. The CDR3 sequence is 15 residues long. The CDR3 bases are TGCAGTGCTATTCCCAGGGGATATAGCGGTTATGAGCAGTTCTTC. Translation gives CSAIPRGYSGYEQFF.

Only a few counts were recorded for this clonotype. V is TRBV20-1 and J is TRBJ2-7; D could derive from TRBD1 or TRBD2 (6 bases each). The germline V gene has CDR1 DFQATT and CDR2 SNEGSKA (reference sequence). Trimming removed 1 base from V and 4 bases from J, with 11 bases in between. CDR3 length: 13 residues. The CDR3 spells CSARARRGYEQYF. CDR3 bases: TGCAGTGCTAGAGCCCGGAGGGGGTACGAGCAGTACTTC.

The gene calls are TRBV7-9 and TRBJ2-2; D not resolved. The CDR3 extends over 15 amino acids. Germline V gene data show CDR1 as SEHNR and CDR2 as FQNEAQ (reference sequence). Trimming shortened V by 3 bases and J by 3 bases, and 11 bases separated the two germline ends. For the CDR3, the DNA is TGTGCCAGCAGCTTTGGCTTACGAGACACCGGGGAGCTGTTTTTT. Translation gives CASSFGLRDTGELFF.

CDR3 coding DNA: TGTGCCAGCAGTTTGGGGCCGGCCGCAGAGCAGTACTTC. Protein: CASSLGPAAEQYF. This chain connects TRBV12-3 or TRBV12-4 to TRBJ2-7; D is possibly TRBD1 (5 bases). Trimming stripped 3 bases from V and 7 bases from J, with 13 bases between. The CDR3 consists of 13 residues.

The chain joins TRBV7-3 to TRBJ2-3; D unresolved. CDR3 length equals 13 residues. The germline V and J ends were trimmed by 6 bases and 2 bases, with 9 bases remaining between them. Germline values: CDR1 SGHTA, CDR2 FQGTGA. CDR3 region: CASSSIITDTQYF. The DNA of the CDR3 is TGTGCCAGCAGTTCTATAATCACAGATACGCAGTATTTT.

This clonotype was counted between two and nine times. V and J are TRBV30 and TRBJ2-7; TRBD2 might be the D (5 bases). V was clipped by 3 bases and J by 1 base, with 10 bases between them. The CDR3 is made up of 13 amino acids. Germline V gene sequence: CDR1 GTSNPN, CDR2 SVGIG (reference sequence). DNA for the CDR3: TGTGCCTGGAGCCCCGGGATTTCCTACGAGCAGTACTTC. Encoded protein: CAWSPGISYEQYF.

This chain links TRBV29-1 with TRBJ2-3; the D gene is possibly TRBD2 (7 bases). The CDR3 length is 11 residues. Per germline, CDR1 SQVTM and CDR2 ANQGSEA. The V end was cut by 7 bases, the J end by 6 bases, with 11 bases between. The CDR3 bases are TGCAGCGGGGGGGGGGCTGATACGCAGTATTTT. This encodes CSGGGADTQYF.

The V call is TRBV29-1, the J call TRBJ2-7; 7 positions match TRBD1. The CDR3 is made up of 12 amino acids. Germline V CDR1 and CDR2: SQVTM, ANQGSEA. V was pared by 4 bases and J by 2 bases, with 2 bases of the junction left unmatched. As DNA, the CDR3 is TGCAGCGTTGGAGGGACAGCCTACGAGCAGTACTTC. Amino acids: CSVGGTAYEQYF.

This clonotype turned up a few times. This chain joins TRBV7-9 and TRBJ2-3, with no clear D. Trimming took off 6 bases at V and 6 bases at J, with 10 bases between the two ends. CDR1 SEHNR and CDR2 FQNEAQ come from the germline V gene (reference sequence). CDR3 length equals 12 residues. CDR3 bases: TGTGCCAGCAGTTATCACGGGGATACGCAGTATTTT. Translation gives CASSYHGDTQYF.